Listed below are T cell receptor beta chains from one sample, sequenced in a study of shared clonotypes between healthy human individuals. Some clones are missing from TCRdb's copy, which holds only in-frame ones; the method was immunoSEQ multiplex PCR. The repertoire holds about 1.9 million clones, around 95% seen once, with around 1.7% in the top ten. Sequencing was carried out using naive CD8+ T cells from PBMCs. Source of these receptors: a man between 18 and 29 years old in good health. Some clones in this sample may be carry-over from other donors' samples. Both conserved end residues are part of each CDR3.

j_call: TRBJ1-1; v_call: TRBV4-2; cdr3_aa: CASSETGTTEAFF
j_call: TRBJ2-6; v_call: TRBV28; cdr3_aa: CASSFAFSKQGGGANVLTF
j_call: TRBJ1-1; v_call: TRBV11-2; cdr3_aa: CASRTAGLNTEAFF
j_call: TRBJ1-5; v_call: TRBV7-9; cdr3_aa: CASSLEPAVNQPQHF
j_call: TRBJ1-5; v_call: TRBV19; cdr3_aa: CASSSTVPGGNQPQHF
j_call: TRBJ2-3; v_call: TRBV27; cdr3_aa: CASSFLLASTDTQYF
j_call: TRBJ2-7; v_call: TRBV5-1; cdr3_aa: CASSFNTAGTVYEQYF
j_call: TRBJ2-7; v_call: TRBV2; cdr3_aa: CASSERTSGVISYEQYF
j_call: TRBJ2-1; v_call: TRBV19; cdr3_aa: CASSMAWLAYANEQFF
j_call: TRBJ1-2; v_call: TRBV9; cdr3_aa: CASSGPGTGPYGYTF
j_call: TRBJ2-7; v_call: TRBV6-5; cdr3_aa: CASSYHGWDEQYF
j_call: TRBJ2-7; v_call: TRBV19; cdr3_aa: CASSVSPMASYEQYF
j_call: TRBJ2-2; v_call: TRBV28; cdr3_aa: CASTTPGELFF
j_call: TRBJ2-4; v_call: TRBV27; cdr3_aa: CASSLANAQNIQYF
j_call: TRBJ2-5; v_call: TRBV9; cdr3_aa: CASSVSQWASQETQYF
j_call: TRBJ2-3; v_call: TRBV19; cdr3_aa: CASSFRESLSTDTQYF
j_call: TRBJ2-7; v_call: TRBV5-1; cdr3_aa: CASSLLAPGSSYEQYF
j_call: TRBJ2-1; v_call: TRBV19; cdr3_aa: CASSMGQTYNEQFF
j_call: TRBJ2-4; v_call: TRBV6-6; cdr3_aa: CASSLKGNWIQYF
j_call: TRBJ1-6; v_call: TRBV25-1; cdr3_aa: CASSPLRDTYNSPLHF
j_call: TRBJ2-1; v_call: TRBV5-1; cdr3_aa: CASTVSGTRTNEQFF
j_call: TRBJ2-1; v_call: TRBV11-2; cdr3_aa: CASSLIAGGPNEQFF
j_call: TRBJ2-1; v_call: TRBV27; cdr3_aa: CASSSGTGHNEQFF
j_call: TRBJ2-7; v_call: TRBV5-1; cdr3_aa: CASSLASSGAYEQYF
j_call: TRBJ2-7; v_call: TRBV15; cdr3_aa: CATSRESSGTYEQYF
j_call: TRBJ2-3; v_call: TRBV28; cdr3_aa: CASSLRGGLAGGPDTQYF
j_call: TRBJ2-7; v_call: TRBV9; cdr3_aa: CASSAGQAPREQYF
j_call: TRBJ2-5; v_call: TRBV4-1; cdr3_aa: CASSQDRRKKYF
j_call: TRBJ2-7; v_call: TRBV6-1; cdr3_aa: CASRGVTGNYEQYF
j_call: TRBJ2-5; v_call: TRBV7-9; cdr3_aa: CASSLRVETQYF
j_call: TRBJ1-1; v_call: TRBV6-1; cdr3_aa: CASSDMRREAEAFF
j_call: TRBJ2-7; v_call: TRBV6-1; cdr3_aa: CASILSGGYEQYF
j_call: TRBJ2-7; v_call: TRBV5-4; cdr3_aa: CASSLFGTGDYEQYF
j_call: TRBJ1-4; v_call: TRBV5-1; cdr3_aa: CASSPRGEGEDEKLFF
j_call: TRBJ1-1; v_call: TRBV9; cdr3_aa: CASSGDNTEAFF
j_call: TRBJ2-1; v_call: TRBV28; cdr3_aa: CASSLTPSGRGNEQFF
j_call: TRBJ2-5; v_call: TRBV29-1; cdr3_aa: CSVVGVWETQYF
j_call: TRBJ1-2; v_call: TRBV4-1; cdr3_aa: CASSQEDRDSNGYTF
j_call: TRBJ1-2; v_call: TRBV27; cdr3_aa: CASSGGAGAPHGYTF
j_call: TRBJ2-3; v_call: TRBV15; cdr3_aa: CATSTANLPEGPIFTDTQYF
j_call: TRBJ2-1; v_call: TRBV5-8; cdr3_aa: CASSPRGLGNEQFF
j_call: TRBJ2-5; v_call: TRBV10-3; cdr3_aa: CATGTDETQYF
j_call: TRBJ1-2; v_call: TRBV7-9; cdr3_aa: CASSLGARGGYTF
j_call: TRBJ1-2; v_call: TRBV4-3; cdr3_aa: CASSHPGQGDGYTF
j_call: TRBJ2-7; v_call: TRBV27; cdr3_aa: CASSPTLGLTYEQYF
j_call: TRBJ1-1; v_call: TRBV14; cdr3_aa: CASSQFKGHSNTEAFF
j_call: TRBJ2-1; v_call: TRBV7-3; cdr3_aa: CASSSVESYNEQFF
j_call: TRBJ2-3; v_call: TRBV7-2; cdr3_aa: CASSGRLVAPDTQYF
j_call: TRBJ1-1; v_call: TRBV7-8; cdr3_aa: CASSLVGGAQTEAFF
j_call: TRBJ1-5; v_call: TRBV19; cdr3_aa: CATSNWDRAFNQPQHF
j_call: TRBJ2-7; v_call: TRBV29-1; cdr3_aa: CSVETTGTSYEQYF
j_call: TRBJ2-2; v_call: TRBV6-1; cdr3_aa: CASSLARWGFGELFF
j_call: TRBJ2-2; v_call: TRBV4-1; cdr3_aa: CASSQGTTGELFF